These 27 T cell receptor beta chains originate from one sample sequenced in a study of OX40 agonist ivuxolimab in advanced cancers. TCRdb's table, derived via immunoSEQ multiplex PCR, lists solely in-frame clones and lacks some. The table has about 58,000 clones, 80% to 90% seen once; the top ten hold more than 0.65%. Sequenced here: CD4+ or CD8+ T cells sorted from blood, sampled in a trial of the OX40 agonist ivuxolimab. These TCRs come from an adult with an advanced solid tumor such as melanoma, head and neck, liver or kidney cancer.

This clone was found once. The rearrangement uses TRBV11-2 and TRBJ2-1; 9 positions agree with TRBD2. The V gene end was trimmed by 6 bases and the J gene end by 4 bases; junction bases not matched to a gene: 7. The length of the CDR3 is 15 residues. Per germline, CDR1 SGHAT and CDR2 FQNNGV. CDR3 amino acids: CASRAAGGIYNEQFF. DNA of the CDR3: TGTGCCAGCAGGGCTGCGGGGGGGATTTACAATGAGCAGTTCTTC. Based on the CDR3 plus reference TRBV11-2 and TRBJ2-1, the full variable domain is EAGVAQSPRYKIIEKRQSVAFWCNPISGHATLYWYQQILGQGPKLLIQFQNNGVVDDSQLPKDRFSAERLKGVDSTLKIQPAKLEDSAVYLCASRAAGGIYNEQFFGPGTRLTVL.

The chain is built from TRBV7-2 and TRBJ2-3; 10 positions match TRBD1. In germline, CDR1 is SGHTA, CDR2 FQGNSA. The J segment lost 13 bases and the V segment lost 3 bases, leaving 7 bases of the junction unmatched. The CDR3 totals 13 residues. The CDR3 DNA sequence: TGTGCCAGCAGCTTGGGGACAGGGGAATTGGAGTATTTT. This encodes CASSLGTGELEYF. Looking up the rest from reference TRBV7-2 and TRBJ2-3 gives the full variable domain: GAGVSQSPSNKVTEKGKDVELRCDPISGHTALYWYRQSLGQGLEFLIYFQGNSAPDKSGLPSDRFSAERTGGSVSTLTIQRTQQEDSAVYLCASSLGTGELEYFGPGTRLTVL.

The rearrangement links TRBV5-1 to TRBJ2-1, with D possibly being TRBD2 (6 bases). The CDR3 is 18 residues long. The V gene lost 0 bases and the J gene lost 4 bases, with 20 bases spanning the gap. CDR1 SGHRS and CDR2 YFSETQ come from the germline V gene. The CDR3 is CASSLADGGDLVYNEQFF. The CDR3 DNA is TGCGCCAGCAGCTTGGCCGACGGCGGGGACTTAGTATACAATGAGCAGTTCTTC. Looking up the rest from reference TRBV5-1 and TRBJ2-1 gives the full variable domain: KAGVTQTPRYLIKTRGQQVTLSCSPISGHRSVSWYQQTPGQGLQFLFEYFSETQRNKGNFPGRFSGRQFSNSRSEMNVSTLELGDSALYLCASSLADGGDLVYNEQFFGPGTRLTVL.

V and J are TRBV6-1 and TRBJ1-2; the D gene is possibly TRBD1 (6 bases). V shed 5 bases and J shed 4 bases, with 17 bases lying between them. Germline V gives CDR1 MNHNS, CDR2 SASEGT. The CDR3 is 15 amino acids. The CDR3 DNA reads TGTGCCAGCAGTCTCGGCGGGGGCAGTAGCTATGGCTACACCTTC. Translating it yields CASSLGGGSSYGYTF.

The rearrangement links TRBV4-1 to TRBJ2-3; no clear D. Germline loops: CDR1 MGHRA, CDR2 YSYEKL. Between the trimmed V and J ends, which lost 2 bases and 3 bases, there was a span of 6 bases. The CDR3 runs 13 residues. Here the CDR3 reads CASSQLRTDTQYF. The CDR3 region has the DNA TGCGCCAGCAGCCAACTCCGGACAGATACGCAGTATTTT.

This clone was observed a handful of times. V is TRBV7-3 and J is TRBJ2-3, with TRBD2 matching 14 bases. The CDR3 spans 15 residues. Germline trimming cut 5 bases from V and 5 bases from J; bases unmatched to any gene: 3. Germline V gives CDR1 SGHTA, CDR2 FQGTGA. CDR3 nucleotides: TGTGCCAGCAGCCCCGGACTAGCGGGGGGAGATACGCAGTATTTT. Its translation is CASSPGLAGGDTQYF.

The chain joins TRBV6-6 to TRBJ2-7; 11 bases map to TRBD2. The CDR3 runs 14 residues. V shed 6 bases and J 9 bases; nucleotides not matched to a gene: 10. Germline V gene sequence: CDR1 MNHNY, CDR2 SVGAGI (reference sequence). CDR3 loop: CASRAGLAGSGQYF. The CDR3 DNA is TGTGCCAGCAGGGCTGGACTAGCGGGCTCGGGGCAGTACTTC.

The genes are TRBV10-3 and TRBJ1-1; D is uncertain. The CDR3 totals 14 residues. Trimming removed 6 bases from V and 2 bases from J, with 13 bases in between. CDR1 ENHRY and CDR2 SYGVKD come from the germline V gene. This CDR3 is CAIRGKGGNTEAFF. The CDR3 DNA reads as TGTGCCATCAGAGGGAAAGGAGGTAACACTGAAGCTTTCTTT.

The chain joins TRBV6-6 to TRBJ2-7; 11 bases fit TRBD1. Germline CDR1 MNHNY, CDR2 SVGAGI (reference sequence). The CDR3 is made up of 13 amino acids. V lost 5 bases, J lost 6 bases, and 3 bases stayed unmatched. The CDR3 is CASSRGTGGEQYF. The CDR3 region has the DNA TGTGCCAGCAGTAGGGGGACAGGGGGCGAGCAGTACTTC.

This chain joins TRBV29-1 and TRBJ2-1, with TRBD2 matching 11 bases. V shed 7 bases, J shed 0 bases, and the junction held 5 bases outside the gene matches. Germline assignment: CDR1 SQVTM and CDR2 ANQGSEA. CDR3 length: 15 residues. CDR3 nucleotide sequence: TGCAGCGGATTAGCGGGGGGGGTCTCCTACAATGAGCAGTTCTTC. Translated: CSGLAGGVSYNEQFF.

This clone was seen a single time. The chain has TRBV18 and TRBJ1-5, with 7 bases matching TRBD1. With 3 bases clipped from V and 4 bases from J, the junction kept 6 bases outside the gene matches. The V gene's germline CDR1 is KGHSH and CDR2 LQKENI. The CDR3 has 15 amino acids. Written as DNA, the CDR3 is TGTGCCAGCTCACCGCAGACAGGGCAAAATCAGCCCCAGCATTTT. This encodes CASSPQTGQNQPQHF.

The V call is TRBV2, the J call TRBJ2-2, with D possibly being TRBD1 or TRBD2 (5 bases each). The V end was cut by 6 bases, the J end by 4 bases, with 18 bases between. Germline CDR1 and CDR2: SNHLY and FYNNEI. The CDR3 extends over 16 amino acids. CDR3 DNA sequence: TGTGCCAGCAGAGCGCCCCCCCCAGGGAGCACCGGGGAGCTGTTTTTT. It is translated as CASRAPPPGSTGELFF.

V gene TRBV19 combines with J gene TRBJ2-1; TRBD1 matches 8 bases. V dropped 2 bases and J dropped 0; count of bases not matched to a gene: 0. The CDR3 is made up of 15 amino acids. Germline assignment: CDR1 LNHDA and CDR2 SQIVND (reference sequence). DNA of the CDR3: TGTGCCAGTAGTATACAGGGGGCCTCCTACAATGAGCAGTTCTTC. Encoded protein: CASSIQGASYNEQFF.

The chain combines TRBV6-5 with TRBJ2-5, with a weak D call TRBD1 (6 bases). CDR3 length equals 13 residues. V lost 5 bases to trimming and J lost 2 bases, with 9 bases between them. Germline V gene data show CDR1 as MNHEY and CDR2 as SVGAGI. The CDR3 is CASSTGQQETQYF. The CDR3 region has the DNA TGTGCCAGCAGTACCGGACAGCAAGAGACCCAGTACTTC.

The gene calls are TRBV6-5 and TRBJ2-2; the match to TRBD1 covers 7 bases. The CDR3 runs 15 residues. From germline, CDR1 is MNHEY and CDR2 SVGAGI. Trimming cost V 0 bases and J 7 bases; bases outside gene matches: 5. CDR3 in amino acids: CASSYSNRGYGELFF. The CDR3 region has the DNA TGTGCCAGCAGTTACTCGAACAGGGGTTACGGGGAGCTGTTTTTT.

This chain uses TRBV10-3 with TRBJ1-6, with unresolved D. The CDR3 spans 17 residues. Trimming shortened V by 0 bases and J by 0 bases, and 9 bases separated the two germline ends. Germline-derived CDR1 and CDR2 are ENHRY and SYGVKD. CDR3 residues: CAISESGRSSYNSPLHF. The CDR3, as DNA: TGTGCCATCAGTGAGTCGGGCAGGAGCTCCTATAATTCACCCCTCCACTTT.

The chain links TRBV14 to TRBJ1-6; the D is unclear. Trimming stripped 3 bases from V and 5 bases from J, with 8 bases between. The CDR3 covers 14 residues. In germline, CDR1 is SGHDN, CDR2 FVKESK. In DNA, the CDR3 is TGTGCCAGCAGCCAGGCCTCACATAATTCACCCCTCCACTTT. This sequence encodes CASSQASHNSPLHF.

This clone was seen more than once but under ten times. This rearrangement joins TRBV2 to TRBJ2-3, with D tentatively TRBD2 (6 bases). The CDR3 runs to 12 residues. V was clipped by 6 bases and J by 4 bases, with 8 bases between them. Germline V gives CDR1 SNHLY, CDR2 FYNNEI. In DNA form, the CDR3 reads TGTGCCAGCAGGAGACTAGCAGATACGCAGTATTTT. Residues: CASRRLADTQYF.

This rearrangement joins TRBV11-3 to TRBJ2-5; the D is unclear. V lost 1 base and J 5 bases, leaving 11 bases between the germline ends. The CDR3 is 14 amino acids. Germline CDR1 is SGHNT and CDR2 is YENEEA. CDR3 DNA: TGTGCCAGCAGCTTAGGAGGATTGGGGGAGACCCAGTACTTC. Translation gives CASSLGGLGETQYF.

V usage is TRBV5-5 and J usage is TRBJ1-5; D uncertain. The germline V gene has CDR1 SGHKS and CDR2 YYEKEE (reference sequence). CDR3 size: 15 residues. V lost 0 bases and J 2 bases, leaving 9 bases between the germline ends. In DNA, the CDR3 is TGTGCCAGCAGCTTGGCTTCGTCCGGCAATCAGCCCCAGCATTTT. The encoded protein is CASSLASSGNQPQHF.

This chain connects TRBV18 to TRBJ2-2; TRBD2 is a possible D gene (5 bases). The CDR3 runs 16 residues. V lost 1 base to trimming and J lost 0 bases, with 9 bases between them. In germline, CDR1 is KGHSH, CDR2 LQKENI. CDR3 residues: CASSPLGGPNTGELFF. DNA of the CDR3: TGTGCCAGCTCACCACTCGGAGGACCGAACACCGGGGAGCTGTTTTTT.

CDR3 bases: TGTGCCAGCAGTCAAGTGGGGGTCTATGGCTACACCTTC. Translating it yields CASSQVGVYGYTF. The chain couples TRBV6-6 to TRBJ1-2; D possibly corresponds to TRBD1 (5 bases). CDR3 length: 13 residues. Looked up from germline, CDR1 is MNHNY and CDR2 is SVGAGI (reference sequence). The V gene lost 5 bases and the J gene lost 4 bases, with 11 bases spanning the gap.

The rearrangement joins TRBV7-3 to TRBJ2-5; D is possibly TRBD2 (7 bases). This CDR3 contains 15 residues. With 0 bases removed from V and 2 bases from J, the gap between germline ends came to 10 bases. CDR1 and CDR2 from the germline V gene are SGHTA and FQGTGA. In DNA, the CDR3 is TGTGCCAGCAGCTTAACAGGGGGGGTTCAAGAGACCCAGTACTTC. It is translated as CASSLTGGVQETQYF.

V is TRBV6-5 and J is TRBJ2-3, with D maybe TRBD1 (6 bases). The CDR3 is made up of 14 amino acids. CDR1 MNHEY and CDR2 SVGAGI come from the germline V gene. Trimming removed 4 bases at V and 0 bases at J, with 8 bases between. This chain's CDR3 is CASSWTESTDTQYF. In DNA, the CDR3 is TGTGCCAGCAGTTGGACAGAGAGCACAGATACGCAGTATTTT.

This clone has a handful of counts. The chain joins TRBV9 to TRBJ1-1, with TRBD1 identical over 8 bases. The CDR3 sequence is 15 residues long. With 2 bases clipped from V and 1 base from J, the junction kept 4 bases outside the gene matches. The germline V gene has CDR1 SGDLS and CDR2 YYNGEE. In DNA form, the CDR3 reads TGTGCCAGCAGCGTCAATGGACAGGGGAACACTGAAGCTTTCTTT. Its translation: CASSVNGQGNTEAFF. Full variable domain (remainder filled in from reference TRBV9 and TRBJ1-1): DSGVTQTPKHLITATGQRVTLRCSPRSGDLSVYWYQQSLDQGLQFLIQYYNGEERAKGNILERFSAQQFPDLHSELNLSSLELGDSALYFCASSVNGQGNTEAFFGQGTRLTVV.

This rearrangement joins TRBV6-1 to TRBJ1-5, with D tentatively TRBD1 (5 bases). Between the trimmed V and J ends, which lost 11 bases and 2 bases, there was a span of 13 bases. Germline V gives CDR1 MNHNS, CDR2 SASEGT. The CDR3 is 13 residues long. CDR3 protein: CAASRDGNQPQHF. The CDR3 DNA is TGTGCCGCGTCCAGGGACGGCAATCAGCCCCAGCATTTT.

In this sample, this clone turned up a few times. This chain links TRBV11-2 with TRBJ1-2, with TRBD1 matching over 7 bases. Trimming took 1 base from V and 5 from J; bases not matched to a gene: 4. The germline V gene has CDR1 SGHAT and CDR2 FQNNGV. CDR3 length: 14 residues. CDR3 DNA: TGTGCCAGCAGCTTAGCCACAGGGGCATATGGCTACACCTTC. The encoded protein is CASSLATGAYGYTF.